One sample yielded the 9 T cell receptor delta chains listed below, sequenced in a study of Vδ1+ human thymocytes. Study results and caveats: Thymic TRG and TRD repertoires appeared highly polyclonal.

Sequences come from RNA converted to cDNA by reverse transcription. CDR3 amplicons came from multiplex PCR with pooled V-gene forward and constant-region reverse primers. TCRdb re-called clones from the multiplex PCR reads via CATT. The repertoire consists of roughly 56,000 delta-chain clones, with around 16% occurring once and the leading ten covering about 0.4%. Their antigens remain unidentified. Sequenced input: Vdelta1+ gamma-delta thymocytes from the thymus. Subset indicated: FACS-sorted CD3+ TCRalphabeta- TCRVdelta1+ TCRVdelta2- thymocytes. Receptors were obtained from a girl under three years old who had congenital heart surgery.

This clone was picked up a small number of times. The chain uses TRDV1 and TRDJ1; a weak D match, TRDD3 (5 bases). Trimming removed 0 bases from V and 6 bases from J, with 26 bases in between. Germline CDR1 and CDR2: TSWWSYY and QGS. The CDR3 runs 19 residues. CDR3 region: CALGELAGGPLREAHKLIF. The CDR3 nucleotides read TGTGCTCTTGGGGAACTAGCGGGGGGTCCCCTTAGAGAGGCCCATAAACTCATCTTT.

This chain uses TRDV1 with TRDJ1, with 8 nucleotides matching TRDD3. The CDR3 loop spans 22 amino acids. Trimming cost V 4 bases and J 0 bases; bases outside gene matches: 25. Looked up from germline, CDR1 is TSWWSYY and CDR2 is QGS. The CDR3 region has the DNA TGTGCTCTTGGGGGTGTCCACCCGTGGGGGATCCGCCATATAACAGACACCGATAAACTCATCTTT. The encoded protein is CALGGVHPWGIRHITDTDKLIF.

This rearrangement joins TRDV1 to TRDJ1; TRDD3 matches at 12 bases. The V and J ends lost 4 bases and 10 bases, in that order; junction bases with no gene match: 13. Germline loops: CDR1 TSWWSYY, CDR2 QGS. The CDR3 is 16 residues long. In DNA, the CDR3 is TGTGCTCTTGGGGCCGCCTCCCCACTGGGGGATACTCGACTCATCTTT. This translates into CALGAASPLGDTRLIF.

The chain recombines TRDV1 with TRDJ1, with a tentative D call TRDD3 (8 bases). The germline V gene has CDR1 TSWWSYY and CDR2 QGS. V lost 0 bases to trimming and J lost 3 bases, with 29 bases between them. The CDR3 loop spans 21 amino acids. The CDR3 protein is CALGELAFLKRDTPGADKLIF. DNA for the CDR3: TGTGCTCTTGGGGAACTCGCCTTCCTGAAGAGGGATACGCCTGGAGCCGATAAACTCATCTTT.

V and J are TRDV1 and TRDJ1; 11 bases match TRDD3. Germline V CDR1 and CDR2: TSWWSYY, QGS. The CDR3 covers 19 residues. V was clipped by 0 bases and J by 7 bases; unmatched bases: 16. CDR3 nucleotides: TGTGCTCTTGGGGAACTAGGGGAACCGAGTGTACTGGGGGATAGTAAACTCATCTTT. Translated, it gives CALGELGEPSVLGDSKLIF.

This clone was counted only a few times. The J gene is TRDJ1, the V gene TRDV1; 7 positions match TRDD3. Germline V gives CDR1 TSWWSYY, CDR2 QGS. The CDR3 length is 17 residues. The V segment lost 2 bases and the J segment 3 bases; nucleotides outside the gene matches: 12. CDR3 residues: CALGEIHRAGGSDKLIF. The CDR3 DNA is TGTGCTCTTGGGGAAATCCACCGCGCAGGGGGATCCGATAAACTCATCTTT.

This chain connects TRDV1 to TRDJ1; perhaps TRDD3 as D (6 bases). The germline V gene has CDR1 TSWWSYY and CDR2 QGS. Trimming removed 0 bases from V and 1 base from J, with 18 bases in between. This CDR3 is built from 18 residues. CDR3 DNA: TGTGCTCTTGGGGAACTCCGTTACGTTACTGGGTTCACCGATAAACTCATCTTT. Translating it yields CALGELRYVTGFTDKLIF.

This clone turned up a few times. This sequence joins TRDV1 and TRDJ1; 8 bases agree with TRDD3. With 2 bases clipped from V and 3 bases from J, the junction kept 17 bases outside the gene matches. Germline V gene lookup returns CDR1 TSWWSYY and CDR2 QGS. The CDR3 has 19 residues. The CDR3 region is CALGEMYDVQRGIADKLIF. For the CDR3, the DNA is TGTGCTCTTGGGGAAATGTACGATGTCCAACGGGGGATAGCCGATAAACTCATCTTT.

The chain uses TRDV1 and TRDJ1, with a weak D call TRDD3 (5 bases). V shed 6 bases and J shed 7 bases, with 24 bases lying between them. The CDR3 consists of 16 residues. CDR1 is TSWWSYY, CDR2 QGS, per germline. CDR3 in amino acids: CALGHIFSPPGFKLIF. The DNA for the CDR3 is TGTGCTCTTGGTCACATATTTTCCCCACCGGGATTTAAACTCATCTTT.